What follows are 2 T cell receptor beta chains derived from one specimen sequenced in a study of cytomegalovirus exposure and HLA in healthy donors. The PCR had 60 Vbeta and 13 Jbeta primers. Profiled with immunoSEQ multiplex PCR; TCRdb holds only in-frame clones, not every one. The repertoire has around 80,000 clones, around 70% of them found once; the top ten carry over 7.5%. Sequencing was carried out using PBMCs. These receptor sequences come from a man aged 40-49 years in good health and CMV-seropositive.

The chain carries TRBV25-1 and TRBJ2-3; 10 nucleotides align to TRBD2. Germline-derived CDR1 and CDR2 are MGHDK and SYGVNS. Germline trimming cut 2 bases from V and 5 bases from J; bases unmatched to any gene: 4. CDR3 length: 15 amino acids. The DNA of the CDR3 is TGTGCCAGCAGTGAACAGCGGGGGGGGTTAGATACGCAGTATTTT. Translating it yields CASSEQRGGLDTQYF. Full variable domain (missing parts from reference TRBV25-1 and TRBJ2-3): EADIYQTPRYLVIGTGKKITLECSQTMGHDKMYWYQQDPGMELHLIHYSYGVNSTEKGDLSSESTVSRIRTEHFPLTLESARPSHTSQYLCASSEQRGGLDTQYFGPGTRLTVL.

This chain uses TRBV9 with TRBJ2-3; 9 nucleotides align to TRBD2. Germline trimming cut 2 bases from V and 4 bases from J; bases unmatched to any gene: 11. The CDR3 is made up of 17 amino acids. Germline V CDR1 and CDR2: SGDLS, YYNGEE. Here the CDR3 reads CASSVLGGRGGSDTQYF. CDR3 nucleotide sequence: TGTGCCAGCAGCGTTCTGGGCGGGAGGGGGGGCTCAGATACGCAGTATTTT.